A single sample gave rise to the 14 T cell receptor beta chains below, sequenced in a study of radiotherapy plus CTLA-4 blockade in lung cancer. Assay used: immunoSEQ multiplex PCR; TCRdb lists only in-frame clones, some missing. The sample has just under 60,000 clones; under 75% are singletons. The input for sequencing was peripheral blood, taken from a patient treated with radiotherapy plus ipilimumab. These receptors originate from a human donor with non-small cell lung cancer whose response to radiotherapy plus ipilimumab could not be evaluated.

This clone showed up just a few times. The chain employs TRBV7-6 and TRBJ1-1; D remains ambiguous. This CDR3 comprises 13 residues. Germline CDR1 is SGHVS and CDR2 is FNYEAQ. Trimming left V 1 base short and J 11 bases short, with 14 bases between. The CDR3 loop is CASSLDAGSNAFF. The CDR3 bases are TGTGCCAGCAGCTTAGACGCGGGCAGCAATGCTTTCTTT.

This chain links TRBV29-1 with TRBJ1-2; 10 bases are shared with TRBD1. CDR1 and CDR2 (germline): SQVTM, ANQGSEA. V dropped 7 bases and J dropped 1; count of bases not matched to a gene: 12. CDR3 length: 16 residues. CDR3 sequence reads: CSGPATDRGLNYGYTF. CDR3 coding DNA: TGCAGCGGTCCTGCTACCGACAGGGGGCTTAACTATGGCTACACCTTC.

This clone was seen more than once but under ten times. Written as DNA, the CDR3 is TGTGCCAGCAGCCCCCCAGGTGAGCAGTTCTTC. Encoded protein: CASSPPGEQFF. The chain joins TRBV6-9 to TRBJ2-1; D uncertain. Looked up from germline, CDR1 is MNHGY and CDR2 is SVAAGI. Trimming cost V 6 bases and J 9 bases, with 9 bases left between them. This CDR3 is 11 amino acids long.

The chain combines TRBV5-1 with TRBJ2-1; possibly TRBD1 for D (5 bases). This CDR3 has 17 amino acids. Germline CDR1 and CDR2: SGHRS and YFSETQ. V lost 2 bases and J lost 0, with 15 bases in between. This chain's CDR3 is CASSLIPQESSYNEQFF. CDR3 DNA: TGCGCCAGCAGCTTAATCCCACAGGAGAGCTCCTACAATGAGCAGTTCTTC. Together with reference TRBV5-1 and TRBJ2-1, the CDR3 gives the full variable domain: KAGVTQTPRYLIKTRGQQVTLSCSPISGHRSVSWYQQTPGQGLQFLFEYFSETQRNKGNFPGRFSGRQFSNSRSEMNVSTLELGDSALYLCASSLIPQESSYNEQFFGPGTRLTVL.

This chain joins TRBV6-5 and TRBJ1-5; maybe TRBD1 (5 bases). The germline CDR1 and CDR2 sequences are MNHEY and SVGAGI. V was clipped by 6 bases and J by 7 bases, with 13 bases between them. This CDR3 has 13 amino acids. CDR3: CASRRDSIQPQHF. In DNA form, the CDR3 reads TGTGCCAGCAGACGCGACAGTATCCAGCCCCAGCATTTT.

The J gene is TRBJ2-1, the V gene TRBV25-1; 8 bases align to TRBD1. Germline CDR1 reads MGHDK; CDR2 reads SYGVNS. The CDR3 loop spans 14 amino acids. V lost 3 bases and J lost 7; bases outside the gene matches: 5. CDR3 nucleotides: TGTGCCAGCAGTGACAGGGGGCGTTTGAATGAGCAGTTCTTC. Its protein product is CASSDRGRLNEQFF.

The CDR3 spells CASSPGQGFTGELFF. Here the CDR3 DNA reads TGTGCCAGCAGCCCCGGACAGGGGTTCACCGGGGAGCTGTTTTTT. V gene TRBV9 combines with J gene TRBJ2-2, with 9 bases fitting TRBD1. The V and J ends lost 4 bases and 4 bases, in that order; junction bases with no gene match: 5. The CDR3 consists of 15 residues. Germline values: CDR1 SGDLS, CDR2 YYNGEE.

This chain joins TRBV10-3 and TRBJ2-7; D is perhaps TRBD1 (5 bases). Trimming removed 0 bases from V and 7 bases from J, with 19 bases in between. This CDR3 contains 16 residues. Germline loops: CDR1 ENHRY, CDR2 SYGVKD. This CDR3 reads CAISESKNAGSQEQYF. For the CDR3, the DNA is TGTGCCATCAGTGAGTCGAAAAATGCAGGGTCCCAAGAGCAGTACTTC.

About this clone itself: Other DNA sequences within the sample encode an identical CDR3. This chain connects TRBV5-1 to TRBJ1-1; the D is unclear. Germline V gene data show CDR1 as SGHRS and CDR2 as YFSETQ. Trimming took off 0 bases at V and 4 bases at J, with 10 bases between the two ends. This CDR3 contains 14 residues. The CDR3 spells CASSLDGQGTEAFF. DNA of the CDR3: TGCGCCAGCAGCTTGGATGGGCAAGGCACTGAAGCTTTCTTT.

This CDR3 is CASSQGPGRKLFF. CDR3 sequence (DNA): TGCGCCAGCAGCCAAGGGCCAGGGAGGAAACTGTTTTTT. V gene TRBV4-1 combines with J gene TRBJ1-4; D is possibly TRBD1 (5 bases). V was pared by 1 base and J by 11 bases, with 11 bases between. Germline V gene sequence: CDR1 MGHRA, CDR2 YSYEKL. This CDR3 spans 13 amino acids.

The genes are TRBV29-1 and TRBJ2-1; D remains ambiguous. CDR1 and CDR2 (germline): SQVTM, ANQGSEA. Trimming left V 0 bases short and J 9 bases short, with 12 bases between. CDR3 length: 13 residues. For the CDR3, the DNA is TGCAGCGTTGAAGATCCTCCAGGTGGTGAGCAGTTCTTC. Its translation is CSVEDPPGGEQFF.

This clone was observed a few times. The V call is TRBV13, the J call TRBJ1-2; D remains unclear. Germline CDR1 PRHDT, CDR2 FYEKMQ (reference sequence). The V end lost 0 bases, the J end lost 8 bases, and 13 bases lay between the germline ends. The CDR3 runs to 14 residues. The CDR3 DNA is TGTGCCAGCAGCTTAGGGGTTCAACACCCCGGCTACACCTTC. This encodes CASSLGVQHPGYTF. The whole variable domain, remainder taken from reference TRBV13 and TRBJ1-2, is AAGVIQSPRHLIKEKRETATLKCYPIPRHDTVYWYQQGPGQDPQFLISFYEKMQSDKGSIPDRFSAQQFSDYHSELNMSSLELGDSALYFCASSLGVQHPGYTFGSGTRLTVV.

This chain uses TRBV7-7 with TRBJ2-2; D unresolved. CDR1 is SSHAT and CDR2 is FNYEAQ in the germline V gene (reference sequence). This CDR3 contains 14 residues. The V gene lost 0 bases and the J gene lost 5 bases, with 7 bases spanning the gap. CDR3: CASSLAHRTGELFF. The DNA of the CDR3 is TGTGCCAGCAGCTTAGCGCATCGGACCGGGGAGCTGTTTTTT.

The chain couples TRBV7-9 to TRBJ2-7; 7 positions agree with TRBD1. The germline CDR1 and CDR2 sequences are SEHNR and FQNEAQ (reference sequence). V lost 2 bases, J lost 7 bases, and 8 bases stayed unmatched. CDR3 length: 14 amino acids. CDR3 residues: CASSLLTTGLEQYF. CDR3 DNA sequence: TGTGCCAGCAGCTTACTGACGACAGGGCTGGAGCAGTACTTC. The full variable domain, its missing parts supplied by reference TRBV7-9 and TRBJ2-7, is DTGVSQNPRHKITKRGQNVTFRCDPISEHNRLYWYRQTLGQGPEFLTYFQNEAQLEKSRLLSDRFSAERPKGSFSTLEIQRTEQGDSAMYLCASSLLTTGLEQYFGPGTRLTVT.